This T cell receptor (beta chain) was sequenced during a study of blood T cell repertoires in COVID-19. Study context: Collection of acute and convalescent COVID-19 samples took place in the United States, Italy and Spain. In each case, the material was cDNA or gDNA derived from T cells, B-cell-depleted T cells, or PBMCs.

The CDR3 has 17 amino acids. The germline CDR1 and CDR2 sequences are SGDLS and YYNGEE. Unmatched junction bases numbered 8, after V lost 0 bases and J lost 1 base. In the original analysis: Cell counts per sample came from amplifying reference gene primers. TCRdb's table, derived via immunoSEQ multiplex PCR, lists solely in-frame clones and lacks some. The DNA gave D and trimming, while V, J and clone size come from that table. Here the sample spans about 100,000 clones, just over 85% being singletons. The clonotype comes from a human donor in a cohort sampled during active COVID-19. Material: peripheral blood. The rearrangement links TRBV9 to TRBJ2-7; 9 nucleotides agree with TRBD2. The CDR3 sequence is CASSVDGGRATSYEQYF. The CDR3 DNA follows: TGTGCCAGCAGCGTAGATGGCGGGAGGGCCACGTCCTACGAGCAGTACTTC.